The 30 T cell receptor beta chains below come from one sample, sequenced in a study of early T cells in non-severe SARS-CoV-2 infection. In TCRdb, the 5' RACE reads were re-called with MiXCR into one record per CDR3 protein. The data hold some 50,000 distinct CDR3 sequences, with about a tenth observed a single time. The sequenced sample consisted of whole blood. Receptors were obtained from an adult who was a healthcare worker with PCR-confirmed SARS-CoV-2 infection or an uninfected control (not recorded which).

This clonotype was counted at least ten times. The V gene is TRBV20-1, the J gene TRBJ1-2; 7 positions match TRBD1. This CDR3 has 14 residues. Germline trimming cut 4 bases from V and 0 bases from J; bases unmatched to any gene: 5. CDR1 DFQATT and CDR2 SNEGSKA come from the germline V gene (reference sequence). CDR3: CSAMDRRSNYGYTF. The CDR3, as DNA: TGCAGTGCTATGGACAGGAGGTCTAACTATGGCTACACCTTC.

The chain has TRBV20-1 and TRBJ2-2; TRBD1 might be the D (6 bases). The germline V gene has CDR1 DFQATT and CDR2 SNEGSKA (reference sequence). CDR3 length: 17 residues. V gave up 3 bases and J gave up 4 bases, with 21 bases separating them. The CDR3 coding sequence is TGCAGTGCTAGCATGGCGCTCGTCAGGGGTCCCACCGGGGAGCTGTTTTTT. It encodes CSASMALVRGPTGELFF.

The CDR3 DNA reads as TGTGCCAGCAGCCGCGGACATCCGTACAGGGTGAACACTGAAGCTTTCTTT. It codes for CASSRGHPYRVNTEAFF. The J gene is TRBJ1-1, the V gene TRBV9; D perhaps matches TRBD1 (6 bases). V was shortened by 4 bases and J by 0 bases, with 19 bases between the two germline ends. CDR3 length equals 17 residues. CDR1 SGDLS and CDR2 YYNGEE come from the germline V gene.

This sequence joins TRBV20-1 and TRBJ2-1, with D maybe TRBD2 (5 bases). Germline-derived CDR1 and CDR2 are DFQATT and SNEGSKA (reference sequence). The V and J ends lost 6 bases and 1 base respectively, with 10 bases between them. This CDR3 spans 13 amino acids. This CDR3 reads CSAQDWSYNEQFF. In DNA, the CDR3 is TGCAGTGCCCAGGACTGGTCCTACAATGAGCAGTTCTTC.

The gene calls are TRBV18 and TRBJ2-5; D perhaps matches TRBD2 (6 bases). This CDR3 contains 15 residues. Germline values: CDR1 KGHSH, CDR2 LQKENI. Trimming took 1 base from V and 2 from J, leaving 11 bases between them. CDR3 coding DNA: TGTGCCAGCTCACCACGGGGAGGATTACAAGAGACCCAGTACTTC. Its translation is CASSPRGGLQETQYF.

Here the CDR3 reads CASSQELRDIQYF. CDR3 bases: TGTGCCAGCAGCCAAGAATTACGGGACATTCAGTACTTC. This chain joins TRBV14 and TRBJ2-4; D is ambiguous. V dropped 0 bases and J dropped 8 bases, with 8 bases sitting between them. Germline CDR1 reads SGHDN; CDR2 reads FVKESK. The CDR3 covers 13 residues.

The J gene is TRBJ2-1, the V gene TRBV4-1; D is perhaps TRBD2 (6 bases). The V end was cut by 1 base, the J end by 3 bases, with 10 bases between. The CDR3 length is 15 residues. CDR1 is MGHRA and CDR2 is YSYEKL in the germline V gene. The CDR3 sequence is CASSQGASDYNEQFF. For the CDR3, the DNA is TGCGCCAGCAGCCAAGGGGCTAGCGACTACAATGAGCAGTTCTTC.

This clonotype was picked up a small number of times. This chain joins TRBV4-2 and TRBJ2-2; TRBD2 aligns across 13 bases. CDR3 length equals 15 residues. The germline gives CDR1 LGHNA, CDR2 YNFKEQ. V shed 4 bases, J shed 6 bases, and the junction held 2 bases outside the gene matches. The CDR3 bases are TGTGCCAGCAGCCGCGGACTAGCGGGGGCCGGGGAGCTGTTTTTT. Its translation is CASSRGLAGAGELFF.

This clonotype was seen ten or more times. The chain uses TRBV2 and TRBJ2-3; 9 bases line up with TRBD2. The CDR3 runs to 14 residues. Looked up from germline, CDR1 is SNHLY and CDR2 is FYNNEI. Losses at the gene ends were 3 bases for V and 5 bases for J; bases not matched to a gene: 3. The CDR3 region is CASSEGLAEDTQYF. In DNA form, the CDR3 reads TGTGCCAGCAGTGAGGGACTAGCCGAAGATACGCAGTATTTT.

The CDR3 sequence: CASSPGDLPDTQYF. The CDR3 nucleotides read TGTGCCAGCTCACCAGGGGATCTCCCAGATACGCAGTATTTT. This rearrangement joins TRBV18 to TRBJ2-3; D is unresolved. The CDR3 is 14 residues long. V gave up 2 bases and J gave up 4 bases, with 10 bases separating them. The germline V gene has CDR1 KGHSH and CDR2 LQKENI.

There are many counts of this clonotype. J is TRBJ2-1 and V is TRBV2; weak D call: TRBD1 (5 bases). CDR3 size: 14 residues. The germline CDR1 and CDR2 sequences are SNHLY and FYNNEI. V lost 3 bases and J lost 4, with 10 bases in between. The CDR3 loop reads CASSEKGPYNEQFF. In DNA form, the CDR3 reads TGTGCCAGCAGTGAGAAGGGGCCTTACAATGAGCAGTTCTTC.

In this sample, this clonotype turned up a few times. This chain uses TRBV12-3 or TRBV12-4 with TRBJ1-3; D gene uncertain. The V end was cut by 3 bases, the J end by 9 bases, with 15 bases between. The CDR3 has 14 residues. The CDR3 DNA reads as TGTGCCAGCAGTTTCGGACGGACCGGGATCACCATATATTTT. Its protein product is CASSFGRTGITIYF.

This sequence joins TRBV5-5 and TRBJ2-1; the D gene is possibly TRBD2 (5 bases). Per the germline V gene, CDR1 is SGHKS and CDR2 is YYEKEE (reference sequence). The CDR3 is 14 amino acids. V lost 4 bases to trimming and J lost 4 bases, with 12 bases between them. CDR3 sequence (DNA): TGTGCCAGCAGCAAGACCTCGGGGTACAATGAGCAGTTCTTC. Its protein product is CASSKTSGYNEQFF. Filled out from reference TRBV5-5 and TRBJ2-1, the complete variable domain reads DAGVTQSPTHLIKTRGQQVTLRCSPISGHKSVSWYQQVLGQGPQFIFQYYEKEERGRGNFPDRFSARQFPNYSSELNVNALLLGDSALYLCASSKTSGYNEQFFGPGTRLTVL.

The J gene is TRBJ1-1, the V gene TRBV7-3, with D uncertain. The V gene's germline CDR1 is SGHTA and CDR2 FQGTGA. Trimming stripped 5 bases from V and 4 bases from J, with 11 bases between. The CDR3 is made up of 13 amino acids. The CDR3 loop reads CASSTLAATEAFF. Here the CDR3 DNA reads TGTGCCAGCAGCACCCTAGCGGCCACTGAAGCTTTCTTT.

This clonotype was detected many times. The CDR3 here is CSAPQLGNTQYF. In DNA form, the CDR3 reads TGCAGTGCACCTCAACTAGGCAATACGCAGTATTTT. The chain employs TRBV20-1 and TRBJ2-3; possible D gene TRBD2, 5 bases. Germline loops: CDR1 DFQATT, CDR2 SNEGSKA (reference sequence). The CDR3 runs to 12 residues. Trimming cost V 6 bases and J 7 bases, with 14 bases left between them.

There are many counts of this clonotype. This chain joins TRBV18 and TRBJ2-5; the D gene is possibly TRBD2 (6 bases). Germline V gives CDR1 KGHSH, CDR2 LQKENI. The CDR3 has 12 residues. V was trimmed by 3 bases and J by 4 bases, leaving 6 bases between them. The CDR3 here is CASSPGGETQYF. The CDR3 coding sequence is TGTGCCAGCTCACCGGGGGGAGAGACCCAGTACTTC.

In its sample, this clonotype was seen many times. J is TRBJ1-4 and V is TRBV27; D unresolved. There are 15 residues in the CDR3. CDR1 is MNHEY and CDR2 is SMNVEV in the germline V gene (reference sequence). The ends were cut back, 3 bases at V and 5 bases at J, with 13 bases in the middle. Written as DNA, the CDR3 is TGTGCCAGCAGTTTGTCCGGACGAACAAATGAAAAACTGTTTTTT. Amino acids: CASSLSGRTNEKLFF.

This clonotype was observed a few times. The chain is built from TRBV18 and TRBJ2-1; D remains ambiguous. V dropped 5 bases and J dropped 6 bases, with 11 bases sitting between them. The germline V gene encodes CDR1 KGHSH and CDR2 LQKENI. This CDR3 has 13 amino acids. The CDR3 protein is CASSDGLSNEQFF. CDR3 coding DNA: TGTGCCAGCTCAGACGGGTTGAGCAATGAGCAGTTCTTC.

This clonotype was recorded a few times. V gene TRBV6-6 combines with J gene TRBJ1-2, with D maybe TRBD1 (5 bases). The CDR3 totals 17 residues. The V end was cut by 2 bases, the J end by 2 bases, with 18 bases between. Germline values: CDR1 MNHNY, CDR2 SVGAGI (reference sequence). CDR3: CASSYADRGIPNYGYTF. CDR3 nucleotides: TGTGCCAGCAGTTACGCCGATCGGGGGATCCCAAACTATGGCTACACCTTC.

This clonotype has just a few counts. The rearrangement links TRBV5-4 to TRBJ2-3; TRBD2 matches at 12 bases. Germline V gives CDR1 SGHNT, CDR2 YYREEE (reference sequence). This CDR3 has 17 amino acids. V lost 5 bases, J lost 5 bases, and 12 bases stayed unmatched. The CDR3 DNA reads TGTGCCAGCAGTTTCCTCCTAGCGGGAGGGCGATTAGATACGCAGTATTTT. It translates to CASSFLLAGGRLDTQYF. Full variable domain (missing parts from reference TRBV5-4 and TRBJ2-3): ETGVTQSPTHLIKTRGQQVTLRCSSQSGHNTVSWYQQALGQGPQFIFQYYREEENGRGNFPPRFSGLQFPNYSSELNVNALELDDSALYLCASSFLLAGGRLDTQYFGPGTRLTVL.

The chain couples TRBV5-4 to TRBJ2-3; D gene ambiguous. Germline loops: CDR1 SGHNT, CDR2 YYREEE (reference sequence). V was trimmed by 1 base and J by 2 bases, leaving 11 bases between them. CDR3 length equals 15 residues. CDR3 sequence (DNA): TGTGCCAGCAGCTTGTCCGCGACAACCACAGATACGCAGTATTTT. Translating it yields CASSLSATTTDTQYF.

In its sample, this clonotype was seen many times. The gene calls are TRBV12-5 and TRBJ2-3; weak D call: TRBD1 (5 bases). Germline CDR1 and CDR2: LGHNT and FRNRAP. The CDR3 has 14 residues. Trimming took off 4 bases at V and 0 bases at J, with 8 bases between the two ends. CDR3 protein: CASGSQGSTDTQYF. The DNA for the CDR3 is TGTGCTAGTGGTTCGCAGGGTAGCACAGATACGCAGTATTTT.

The rearrangement joins TRBV6-1 to TRBJ2-7, with 7 bases that match TRBD1. CDR1 MNHNS and CDR2 SASEGT come from the germline V gene. Losses at the gene ends were 3 bases for V and 4 bases for J; bases not matched to a gene: 9. There are 15 residues in the CDR3. CDR3 sequence reads: CASSDPTGFLYEQYF. The CDR3 DNA is TGTGCCAGCAGTGACCCGACAGGGTTTCTTTACGAGCAGTACTTC.

The J gene is TRBJ2-5, the V gene TRBV5-1, with 7 bases matching TRBD1. This CDR3 is 15 amino acids long. J lost 2 bases, V lost 4 bases, and 8 bases had no gene match. CDR1 and CDR2 (germline): SGHRS, YFSETQ. The CDR3 DNA reads as TGCGCCAGCAGCGCACGACAGGGTCGACAAGAGACCCAGTACTTC. This sequence encodes CASSARQGRQETQYF. The complete variable domain, with remaining parts taken from reference TRBV5-1 and TRBJ2-5, reads KAGVTQTPRYLIKTRGQQVTLSCSPISGHRSVSWYQQTPGQGLQFLFEYFSETQRNKGNFPGRFSGRQFSNSRSEMNVSTLELGDSALYLCASSARQGRQETQYFGPGTRLLVL.

This rearrangement joins TRBV20-1 to TRBJ1-5; TRBD1 is a possible D gene (6 bases). Germline assignment: CDR1 DFQATT and CDR2 SNEGSKA (reference sequence). There are 16 residues in the CDR3. Between the trimmed V and J ends, which lost 5 bases and 2 bases, there was a span of 19 bases. DNA of the CDR3: TGCAGTGCTTTGGCCCGGGGGGCTAGTGGCAATCAGCCCCAGCATTTT. Its translation: CSALARGASGNQPQHF.

This clonotype was seen repeatedly, ten times or more. The chain uses TRBV18 and TRBJ2-7; the match to TRBD1 covers 10 bases. The CDR3 spans 15 residues. V lost 6 bases, J lost 7 bases, and 12 bases stayed unmatched. Germline V CDR1 and CDR2: KGHSH, LQKENI. CDR3 nucleotides: TGTGCCAGCTCGCCCGGGACAGGGGTAACCCCTGAGCAGTACTTC. Its protein is CASSPGTGVTPEQYF.

This clonotype showed up just a few times. For the CDR3, the DNA is TGTGCCACCAGCAGATCCCTGGCGACAGATACGCAGTATTTT. Its translation: CATSRSLATDTQYF. The chain is built from TRBV15 and TRBJ2-3, with no clear D. V was cut by 2 bases and J by 3 bases, with 9 bases left in between. The CDR3 extends over 14 amino acids. Germline values: CDR1 LNHNV, CDR2 YYDKDF (reference sequence).

The chain links TRBV6-6 to TRBJ2-7; D unresolved. V lost 4 bases to trimming and J lost 0 bases, with 7 bases between them. Germline assignment: CDR1 MNHNY and CDR2 SVGAGI (reference sequence). The CDR3 runs to 13 residues. The CDR3 coding sequence is TGTGCCAGCAGTTCCCTTAGCTCCTACGAGCAGTACTTC. Its protein is CASSSLSSYEQYF.

The sample holds many counts of this clonotype. The chain has TRBV7-9 and TRBJ2-4; D gene uncertain. The germline CDR1 and CDR2 sequences are SEHNR and FQNEAQ (reference sequence). V gave up 5 bases and J gave up 0 bases, with 8 bases separating them. This CDR3 spans 14 amino acids. In DNA form, the CDR3 reads TGTGCCAGCAGCCCGGCGGCAGCCAAAAACATTCAGTACTTC. It translates to CASSPAAAKNIQYF. Based on the CDR3 plus reference TRBV7-9 and TRBJ2-4, the full variable domain is DTGVSQNPRHKITKRGQNVTFRCDPISEHNRLYWYRQTLGQGPEFLTYFQNEAQLEKSRLLSDRFSAERPKGSFSTLEIQRTEQGDSAMYLCASSPAAAKNIQYFGAGTRLSVL.

This clonotype showed up many times. V and J are TRBV19 and TRBJ2-2, with 7 nucleotides matching TRBD2. The V gene's germline CDR1 is LNHDA and CDR2 SQIVND (reference sequence). The junction had 12 bases not matched to a gene; V was cut back by 5 bases and J by 6 bases. This CDR3 is 16 amino acids long. The CDR3 region is CASSLPGLRLAGELFF. CDR3 bases: TGTGCCAGTAGTCTCCCGGGACTACGTCTTGCCGGGGAGCTGTTTTTT. The whole variable domain, filled in from reference TRBV19 and TRBJ2-2, reads DGGITQSPKYLFRKEGQNVTLSCEQNLNHDAMYWYRQDPGQGLRLIYYSQIVNDFQKGDIAEGYSVSREKKESFPLTVTSAQKNPTAFYLCASSLPGLRLAGELFFGEGSRLTVL.